The 29 T cell receptor beta chains below come from one sample, sequenced in a study of cytomegalovirus exposure and HLA in healthy donors (dated by TCRdb to between 2016 and 2019). Libraries were prepared through the immunoSEQ multiplex PCR assay. Imported from immuneACCESS, the table was reduced by TCRdb to in-frame sequences with V and J called. These copies leave out some clones; in studies compared against another copy, an unresolved V gene accounts for under half, and the cause of the remainder is not known. The sample table holds 200,000 to 250,000 clones, of which 87% were seen once. The biggest ten clones account for 12% of the sample. Sequenced material: PBMCs. All receptors derive from a man between 18 and 35 years old in good health and CMV-seropositive.

The chain carries TRBV27 and TRBJ2-1; no firm D call. Per the germline V gene, CDR1 is MNHEY and CDR2 is SMNVEV (reference sequence). This CDR3 spans 14 amino acids. The germline V and J ends were trimmed by 7 bases and 6 bases, with 16 bases remaining between them. Here the CDR3 reads CASTSFLKGNEQFF. Written as DNA, the CDR3 is TGTGCCAGCACCTCATTCCTTAAGGGCAATGAGCAGTTCTTC.

The chain couples TRBV19 to TRBJ2-1; D tentatively reads TRBD1 or TRBD2 (5 bases each). Germline V gives CDR1 LNHDA, CDR2 SQIVND (reference sequence). The length of the CDR3 is 15 residues. The V end lost 2 bases, the J end lost 5 bases, and 13 bases lay between the germline ends. The CDR3 loop reads CASSIWGSSNNEQFF. The CDR3 DNA reads TGTGCCAGTAGTATATGGGGGAGTAGCAACAATGAGCAGTTCTTC.

The rearrangement joins TRBV7-2 to TRBJ1-5; no clear D gene. V was trimmed by 2 bases and J by 0 bases, leaving 14 bases between them. Germline V gene sequence: CDR1 SGHTA, CDR2 FQGNSA. The CDR3 runs to 17 residues. CDR3: CASSLSLGPYSNQPQHF. In DNA form, the CDR3 reads TGTGCCAGCAGCTTATCCTTAGGACCCTATAGCAATCAGCCCCAGCATTTT.

J is TRBJ1-1 and V is TRBV18; the match to TRBD1 covers 9 bases. V shed 3 bases and J 0 bases; nucleotides not matched to a gene: 5. There are 16 residues in the CDR3. Germline CDR1 reads KGHSH; CDR2 reads LQKENI. The CDR3 DNA sequence: TGTGCCAGCTCACCCCGGGACAGGGTACTGAACACTGAAGCTTTCTTT. It translates to CASSPRDRVLNTEAFF.

This sequence joins TRBV7-2 and TRBJ2-7; D gene unclear. CDR1 SGHTA and CDR2 FQGNSA come from the germline V gene. This CDR3 contains 13 residues. The V end was cut by 7 bases, the J end by 0 bases, with 10 bases between. The CDR3 reads CASKDQFSYEQYF. The DNA of the CDR3 is TGTGCCAGCAAGGATCAATTCTCCTACGAGCAGTACTTC.

The rearrangement links TRBV5-1 to TRBJ1-3; D may be TRBD1 (5 bases). Germline V lookup: CDR1 SGHRS, CDR2 YFSETQ. The CDR3 totals 16 residues. V lost 0 bases to trimming and J lost 4 bases, with 14 bases between them. The chain's CDR3 is CASSLDTGPGGNTIYF. The CDR3 DNA follows: TGCGCCAGCAGCTTGGATACGGGGCCGGGCGGAAACACCATATATTTT. Full variable domain (rest looked up from reference TRBV5-1 and TRBJ1-3): KAGVTQTPRYLIKTRGQQVTLSCSPISGHRSVSWYQQTPGQGLQFLFEYFSETQRNKGNFPGRFSGRQFSNSRSEMNVSTLELGDSALYLCASSLDTGPGGNTIYFGEGSWLTVV.

On this clone itself: A much larger clone lies one base from this, so it may be a read error. J is TRBJ1-2 and V is TRBV9; unclear D gene. CDR1 and CDR2 from the germline V gene are SGDLS and YYNGEE. V lost 0 bases, J lost 4 bases, and 4 bases lay in between. This CDR3 has 12 residues. The CDR3 reads CASSVGSYGYTF. CDR3 sequence (DNA): TGTGCCAGCAGCGTAGGATCCTATGGCTACACCTTC.

This sequence joins TRBV10-3 and TRBJ2-7; 9 nucleotides align to TRBD2. The CDR3 contains 16 residues. J gave up 1 base and V 0 bases, and 4 bases lay outside the gene matches. Germline CDR1 is ENHRY and CDR2 is SYGVKD. The CDR3 region is CAISESASGNSYEQYF. The CDR3 DNA follows: TGTGCCATCAGTGAGTCGGCTAGCGGGAATTCCTACGAGCAGTACTTC.

The chain joins TRBV5-1 to TRBJ2-1; either TRBD1 or TRBD2 may fit D (5 bases each). Trimming cost V 4 bases and J 7 bases, with 21 bases left between them. Looked up from germline, CDR1 is SGHRS and CDR2 is YFSETQ. This CDR3 has 16 amino acids. CDR3 sequence: CASSTWGSLEGNEQFF. The CDR3 DNA sequence: TGCGCCAGCAGCACGTGGGGGTCTCTTGAGGGGAATGAGCAGTTCTTC.

The rearrangement links TRBV2 to TRBJ2-7; TRBD1 is a possible D gene (5 bases). Germline V lookup: CDR1 SNHLY, CDR2 FYNNEI. This CDR3 comprises 11 residues. V was trimmed by 6 bases and J by 3 bases, leaving 6 bases between them. CDR3 in DNA: TGTGCCAGCAGGGACAACTACGAGCAGTACTTC. This translates into CASRDNYEQYF.

V usage is TRBV6-5 and J usage is TRBJ2-1; D call uncertain. The V gene's germline CDR1 is MNHEY and CDR2 SVGAGI. V lost 2 bases to trimming and J lost 4 bases, with 6 bases between them. This CDR3 region has 13 residues. The CDR3 nucleotides read TGTGCCAGCAGTTACCGGGCGTACAATGAGCAGTTCTTC. It translates to CASSYRAYNEQFF.

In DNA, the CDR3 is TGTGCCAGCAGCGCCGCGGGGGGCAGGTATGGCTACACCTTC. Residues: CASSAAGGRYGYTF. This chain links TRBV2 with TRBJ1-2; maybe TRBD1 (6 bases). This CDR3 has 14 amino acids. Trimming stripped 6 bases from V and 5 bases from J, with 16 bases between. Germline-derived CDR1 and CDR2 are SNHLY and FYNNEI.

This sequence joins TRBV6-6 and TRBJ2-1; D unclear. V lost 0 bases to trimming and J lost 2 bases, with 11 bases between them. The CDR3 loop spans 16 amino acids. Per germline, CDR1 MNHNY and CDR2 SVGAGI (reference sequence). The CDR3 nucleotides are TGTGCCAGCAGTTACTCCATGTCGGTAACCTACAATGAGCAGTTCTTC. It yields the protein CASSYSMSVTYNEQFF.

V is TRBV11-3 and J is TRBJ2-3; 10 bases map to TRBD2. Trimming took 5 bases from V and 2 from J; bases not matched to a gene: 7. The germline V gene encodes CDR1 SGHNT and CDR2 YENEEA. The CDR3 totals 16 residues. CDR3 coding DNA: TGTGCCAGCAGCATAGGACTAGCGGAGAACACAGATACGCAGTATTTT. Its protein product is CASSIGLAENTDTQYF.

The chain links TRBV27 to TRBJ2-3, with 9 bases aligning to TRBD1. Germline loops: CDR1 MNHEY, CDR2 SMNVEV (reference sequence). V lost 5 bases, J lost 2 bases, and 8 bases stayed unmatched. This CDR3 spans 16 amino acids. In nucleotides, the CDR3 is TGTGCCAGCAGTCTCGGGACAGGGATCATCACAGATACGCAGTATTTT. Its translation is CASSLGTGIITDTQYF.

The genes are TRBV30 and TRBJ2-1; D ambiguous. The V end lost 3 bases, the J end lost 3 bases, and 9 bases lay between the germline ends. From germline, CDR1 is GTSNPN and CDR2 SVGIG (reference sequence). The CDR3 runs to 13 residues. The CDR3 is CAWSPGVYNEQFF. CDR3 bases: TGTGCCTGGAGCCCTGGGGTCTACAATGAGCAGTTCTTC.

The chain is built from TRBV7-9 and TRBJ2-7; D is uncertain. Trimming pared 2 bases from V and 4 bases from J, leaving 9 bases between. CDR3 length: 13 residues. The germline V gene has CDR1 SEHNR and CDR2 FQNEAQ (reference sequence). The CDR3 coding sequence is TGTGCCAGCAGCTTAACTGGAGTGTACGAGCAGTACTTC. Protein sequence: CASSLTGVYEQYF.

This clone occurred once. V usage is TRBV4-1 and J usage is TRBJ2-1; D unclear. CDR3 length: 13 amino acids. V was pared by 3 bases and J by 6 bases, with 9 bases between. CDR1 is MGHRA and CDR2 is YSYEKL in the germline V gene. This chain's CDR3 is CASSHRTPNEQFF. For the CDR3, the DNA is TGCGCCAGCAGCCACAGAACTCCCAATGAGCAGTTCTTC.

A word on this clone: This sample also contains other DNA sequences that code for the same CDR3. The gene calls are TRBV6-5 and TRBJ1-2, with 7 positions matching TRBD1. V dropped 6 bases and J dropped 7; count of bases not matched to a gene: 5. CDR1 is MNHEY and CDR2 is SVGAGI in the germline V gene. The CDR3 length is 12 residues. In DNA form, the CDR3 reads TGTGCCAGCAGAGGGGGCCAGGGTGGCTACACCTTC. It translates to CASRGGQGGYTF.

This clone was observed a few times. CDR3: CASRPNLAVPYEQYF. The CDR3 DNA reads as TGTGCCAGCAGACCTAATCTAGCGGTTCCCTACGAGCAGTACTTC. The chain is built from TRBV11-2 and TRBJ2-7, with TRBD2 identical over 7 bases. Trimming took 6 bases from V and 2 from J; bases not matched to a gene: 10. CDR1 and CDR2 from the germline V gene are SGHAT and FQNNGV. CDR3 length equals 15 residues.

This clone came up once. The CDR3 reads CAWSVRLGAFF. The CDR3 coding sequence is TGTGCCTGGAGTGTACGCCTGGGGGCTTTCTTT. The J gene is TRBJ1-1, the V gene TRBV30; no definite D call. This CDR3 has 11 residues. V lost 0 bases and J 11 bases, leaving 10 bases between the germline ends. Looked up from germline, CDR1 is GTSNPN and CDR2 is SVGIG (reference sequence). Together with reference TRBV30 and TRBJ1-1, the CDR3 gives the full variable domain: SQTIHQWPATLVQPVGSPLSLECTVEGTSNPNLYWYRQAAGRGLQLLFYSVGIGQISSEVPQNLSASRPQDRQFILSSKKLLLSDSGFYLCAWSVRLGAFFGQGTRLTVV.

On this clone: This sample also contains other DNA sequences that code for the same CDR3. This chain connects TRBV5-1 to TRBJ2-7, with 8 positions matching TRBD1. The germline gives CDR1 SGHRS, CDR2 YFSETQ. CDR3 length equals 14 residues. The trim removed 4 bases at V and 3 bases at J, leaving 6 bases unmatched. The CDR3 DNA is TGCGCCAGCAGCCTTGGGACAGGCAACTACGAGCAGTACTTC. Translating gives CASSLGTGNYEQYF. Using reference TRBV5-1 and TRBJ2-7 for the parts outside the CDR3, the full variable domain is KAGVTQTPRYLIKTRGQQVTLSCSPISGHRSVSWYQQTPGQGLQFLFEYFSETQRNKGNFPGRFSGRQFSNSRSEMNVSTLELGDSALYLCASSLGTGNYEQYFGPGTRLTVT.

The V and J genes are TRBV11-2 and TRBJ2-1, with a weak D call TRBD2 (5 bases). The CDR3 extends over 15 amino acids. Germline V gene data show CDR1 as SGHAT and CDR2 as FQNNGV. V was cut by 5 bases and J by 4 bases, with 15 bases left in between. CDR3 region: CASSPRAGSYNEQFF. CDR3 DNA: TGTGCCAGCAGCCCCCGGGCGGGTTCTTACAATGAGCAGTTCTTC. Looking up the rest from reference TRBV11-2 and TRBJ2-1 gives the full variable domain: EAGVAQSPRYKIIEKRQSVAFWCNPISGHATLYWYQQILGQGPKLLIQFQNNGVVDDSQLPKDRFSAERLKGVDSTLKIQPAKLEDSAVYLCASSPRAGSYNEQFFGPGTRLTVL.

CDR3 bases: TGTGCCAGCAGTCCAGCAGTTTATCGGGGACAGGGGGAGGTCATTCAGTACTTC. Translation: CASSPAVYRGQGEVIQYF. The chain joins TRBV27 to TRBJ2-4; 11 bases line up with TRBD1. V lost 5 bases, J lost 9 bases, and 18 bases stayed unmatched. This CDR3 has 18 residues. CDR1 and CDR2 (germline): MNHEY, SMNVEV (reference sequence).

The V call is TRBV5-1, the J call TRBJ1-4; unclear D gene. Germline V gives CDR1 SGHRS, CDR2 YFSETQ. Trimming removed 2 bases from V and 12 bases from J, with 14 bases in between. The CDR3 is 13 amino acids. For the CDR3, the DNA is TGCGCCAGCAGCTTTGGTTCCCATAACCAACTGTTTTTT. Its translation: CASSFGSHNQLFF. Full variable domain (rest looked up from reference TRBV5-1 and TRBJ1-4): KAGVTQTPRYLIKTRGQQVTLSCSPISGHRSVSWYQQTPGQGLQFLFEYFSETQRNKGNFPGRFSGRQFSNSRSEMNVSTLELGDSALYLCASSFGSHNQLFFGSGTQLSVL.

V usage is TRBV28 and J usage is TRBJ2-3; 10 bases fit TRBD2. J lost 0 bases, V lost 6 bases, and 6 bases had no gene match. The CDR3 contains 16 residues. The germline gives CDR1 MDHEN, CDR2 SYDVKM. CDR3 protein: CASSPLAGTSTDTQYF. The CDR3 bases are TGTGCCAGCAGCCCACTAGCGGGGACTAGCACAGATACGCAGTATTTT. The full variable domain, in which reference TRBV28 and TRBJ2-3 provide the parts outside the CDR3, is DVKVTQSSRYLVKRTGEKVFLECVQDMDHENMFWYRQDPGLGLRLIYFSYDVKMKEKGDIPEGYSVSREKKERFSLILESASTNQTSMYLCASSPLAGTSTDTQYFGPGTRLTVL.

The CDR3 is CASSALEGSTEAFF. DNA for the CDR3: TGTGCCAGCAGCGCGTTGGAGGGGAGCACTGAAGCTTTCTTT. This rearrangement joins TRBV6-1 to TRBJ1-1, with D perhaps matching TRBD1 (5 bases). The V gene's germline CDR1 is MNHNS and CDR2 SASEGT. This CDR3 has 14 residues. Trimming removed 6 bases from V and 4 bases from J, with 15 bases in between.

The V call is TRBV6-5, the J call TRBJ2-5; no clear D gene. CDR3 size: 15 residues. Germline loops: CDR1 MNHEY, CDR2 SVGAGI. V lost 0 bases to trimming and J lost 2 bases, with 10 bases between them. The CDR3 coding sequence is TGTGCCAGCAGTTACTCTTTAAAAGGGCAAGAGACCCAGTACTTC. It specifies CASSYSLKGQETQYF.

The chain recombines TRBV15 with TRBJ2-1; 8 bases align to TRBD2. This CDR3 is 14 amino acids long. CDR1 and CDR2 from the germline V gene are LNHNV and YYDKDF (reference sequence). J gave up 9 bases and V 0 bases, and 4 bases lay outside the gene matches. The CDR3 DNA reads TGTGCCACCAGCAGAGAAGCGGGAGACGGTGAGCAGTTCTTC. Translating gives CATSREAGDGEQFF.